The 21 T cell receptor beta chains given below trace back to one sample, sequenced in a study of post-analysis software for immune sequencing data. Unique molecular identifiers had been added to the TCR beta cDNA libraries. TCRdb re-called the PCR reads with MiXCR, one entry per CDR3 protein. Among around 500,000 distinct CDR3 sequences listed, 30% to 40% were seen once. The antigens these receptors bind are not known. Points from the study as a whole: A few TRBV segments were significantly more frequent in patients than in controls. TRBV5-6, TRBV5-1 and TRBV20-1 were among these segments.

Sequencing input: blood. Source of these receptors: a girl aged 2 to 17 with multiple sclerosis.

V is TRBV5-4 and J is TRBJ2-1; 9 bases are shared with TRBD1. Trimming cost V 4 bases and J 8 bases; bases outside gene matches: 10. The CDR3 is 15 amino acids. The germline V gene encodes CDR1 SGHNT and CDR2 YYREEE (reference sequence). CDR3 sequence: CASSRGTGIGDEQFF. DNA of the CDR3: TGTGCCAGCAGCCGAGGGACAGGGATAGGCGATGAGCAGTTCTTC.

The chain is built from TRBV9 and TRBJ2-1; 10 bases fit TRBD2. V lost 4 bases, J lost 0 bases, and 4 bases stayed unmatched. CDR3 length: 16 residues. The germline V gene encodes CDR1 SGDLS and CDR2 YYNGEE. In nucleotides, the CDR3 is TGTGCCAGCAGCCTTAGCGGGGGGCTCTCCTACAATGAGCAGTTCTTC. It encodes CASSLSGGLSYNEQFF.

V and J are TRBV20-1 and TRBJ2-6; 7 positions agree with TRBD2. The CDR3 extends over 15 amino acids. CDR1 and CDR2 from the germline V gene are DFQATT and SNEGSKA (reference sequence). V was clipped by 6 bases and J by 4 bases; unmatched bases: 9. The CDR3 region has the DNA TGCAGTGCGGGTCGGGGAGGGACCGGGGCCAACGTCCTGACTTTC. Protein product: CSAGRGGTGANVLTF.

On this clonotype: The junction and the germline gene differ at one end; a read error may be behind it. The V gene is TRBV15, the J gene TRBJ2-5; D possibly uses TRBD1 or TRBD2 (5 bases each). This CDR3 spans 14 amino acids. In germline, CDR1 is LNHNV, CDR2 YYDKDF (reference sequence). The CDR3 DNA follows: TGTGCCACCAGCAGTGTCACCCAGGGAGAGGCCCAGTACTTC. Translating it yields CATSSVTQGEAQYF.

This rearrangement joins TRBV2 to TRBJ2-1; a possible D gene is TRBD1 (5 bases). The V gene lost 3 bases and the J gene lost 7 bases, with 10 bases spanning the gap. Germline CDR1 and CDR2: SNHLY and FYNNEI. CDR3 length: 13 amino acids. The CDR3 DNA reads as TGTGCCAGCAGTGAGCAGGGTTTGAATGAGCAGTTCTTC. It is translated as CASSEQGLNEQFF. Variable domain in full (rest from reference TRBV2 and TRBJ2-1): EPEVTQTPSHQVTQMGQEVILRCVPISNHLYFYWYRQILGQKVEFLVSFYNNEISEKSEIFDDQFSVERPDGSNFTLKIRSTKLEDSAMYFCASSEQGLNEQFFGPGTRLTVL.

The chain employs TRBV20-1 and TRBJ1-2, with 12 bases fitting TRBD1. Germline V CDR1 and CDR2: DFQATT, SNEGSKA (reference sequence). This CDR3 is 15 amino acids long. Losses at the gene ends were 2 bases for V and 3 bases for J; bases not matched to a gene: 4. The CDR3 sequence is CSARSGTGGYYGYTF. DNA for the CDR3: TGCAGTGCTAGATCCGGGACAGGGGGCTACTATGGCTACACCTTC.

V usage is TRBV20-1 and J usage is TRBJ2-3; 13 nucleotides match TRBD2. Germline V gene data show CDR1 as DFQATT and CDR2 as SNEGSKA (reference sequence). The CDR3 is 15 amino acids. The ends lost 6 bases at V and 5 bases at J; junction bases unmatched: 8. The DNA of the CDR3 is TGCAGTGCCTTTAGACTAGCGGGGGGTGGAGATACGCAGTATTTT. This sequence encodes CSAFRLAGGGDTQYF.

V usage is TRBV28 and J usage is TRBJ2-5, with TRBD2 identical over 8 bases. The junction had 16 bases not matched to a gene; V was cut back by 9 bases and J by 7 bases. Germline values: CDR1 MDHEN, CDR2 SYDVKM. The CDR3 has 15 residues. As DNA, the CDR3 is TGTGCCAGTCGAGAACTACGGGGGGGCCTGGGGACCCAGTACTTC. Its translation: CASRELRGGLGTQYF.

The rearrangement joins TRBV20-1 to TRBJ2-2; 10 bases are shared with TRBD1. J gave up 6 bases and V 0 bases, and 4 bases lay outside the gene matches. Germline CDR1 reads DFQATT; CDR2 reads SNEGSKA (reference sequence). This CDR3 comprises 15 residues. The CDR3 reads CSARDPGQGSGELFF. The CDR3 DNA is TGCAGTGCTAGAGATCCGGGACAGGGGTCCGGGGAGCTGTTTTTT.

This clonotype was counted between two and nine times. The chain links TRBV20-1 to TRBJ2-5; tentatively, D is TRBD1 (6 bases). This CDR3 has 13 residues. Trimming removed 5 bases from V and 4 bases from J, with 14 bases in between. Germline V lookup: CDR1 DFQATT, CDR2 SNEGSKA (reference sequence). CDR3 protein: CSARTPDRETQYF. Written as DNA, the CDR3 is TGCAGTGCTCGCACCCCGGACAGAGAGACCCAGTACTTC.

This clonotype was seen more than once but under ten times. The V and J genes are TRBV12-3 or TRBV12-4 and TRBJ2-3; tentatively, D is TRBD1 (5 bases). The ends were cut back, 7 bases at V and 0 bases at J, with 23 bases in the middle. The CDR3 has 18 residues. DNA of the CDR3: TGTGCCAGCACCTCCCTCCTAGGACAAACGCCGAGCACAGATACGCAGTATTTT. This codes for CASTSLLGQTPSTDTQYF.

The rearrangement uses TRBV7-9 and TRBJ2-4; 10 bases agree with TRBD2. The CDR3 has 18 amino acids. CDR1 and CDR2 from the germline V gene are SEHNR and FQNEAQ (reference sequence). The trim removed 3 bases at V and 0 bases at J, leaving 8 bases unmatched. This chain's CDR3 is CASSFLAGDLLAKNIQYF. The CDR3 nucleotides read TGTGCCAGCAGCTTTCTAGCGGGGGACCTCCTAGCCAAAAACATTCAGTACTTC.

This clonotype was observed a handful of times. This chain uses TRBV14 with TRBJ1-2; no reliable D call. V lost 1 base and J 5 bases, leaving 11 bases between the germline ends. Germline V gives CDR1 SGHDN, CDR2 FVKESK. The CDR3 is 14 amino acids. The CDR3 nucleotides read TGTGCCAGCAGCCAAGTGGTTCAATTATATGGCTACACCTTC. Its translation is CASSQVVQLYGYTF.

This clonotype was picked up a small number of times. The chain carries TRBV9 and TRBJ1-5; TRBD1 matches at 9 bases. This CDR3 comprises 15 residues. From germline, CDR1 is SGDLS and CDR2 YYNGEE. V was clipped by 4 bases and J by 3 bases; unmatched bases: 5. CDR3 amino acids: CASSSGTGNNQPQHF. The CDR3 DNA reads TGTGCCAGCAGCTCCGGGACAGGGAACAATCAGCCCCAGCATTTT. Filled out from reference TRBV9 and TRBJ1-5, the complete variable domain reads DSGVTQTPKHLITATGQRVTLRCSPRSGDLSVYWYQQSLDQGLQFLIQYYNGEERAKGNILERFSAQQFPDLHSELNLSSLELGDSALYFCASSSGTGNNQPQHFGDGTRLSIL.

The gene calls are TRBV6-6 and TRBJ2-7, with D possibly being TRBD1 or TRBD2 (5 bases each). The DNA end lines up better with TRBJ2-5; the J call may be wrong. This CDR3 is 15 amino acids long. CDR1 and CDR2 (germline): MNHNY, SVGAGI (reference sequence). The CDR3 DNA follows: TGTGCCAGCAGTTACGGGACGGGTATTAAAGAGACCCAGTACTTC. Amino acids: CASSYGTGIKETQYF.

V gene TRBV3-1 combines with J gene TRBJ2-7; D possibly corresponds to TRBD2 (6 bases). The length of the CDR3 is 13 residues. V shed 4 bases and J shed 4 bases, with 11 bases lying between them. CDR1 and CDR2 (germline): LGHDT, YNNKEL (reference sequence). In DNA, the CDR3 is TGTGCCAGCAGCCCGGGACTTCTTTACGAGCAGTACTTC. Translation gives CASSPGLLYEQYF.

This clonotype was seen ten or more times. The chain combines TRBV12-3 or TRBV12-4 with TRBJ1-2; D is undetermined. The CDR3 length is 11 residues. Deletions cut 0 bases from V and 4 bases from J, with 0 bases between. CDR3 sequence: CASSLAYGYTF. DNA for the CDR3: TGTGCCAGCAGTTTAGCCTATGGCTACACCTTC.

This chain links TRBV7-9 with TRBJ2-5, with D uncertain. The CDR3 totals 13 residues. CDR1 SEHNR and CDR2 FQNEAQ come from the germline V gene (reference sequence). The ends were cut back, 5 bases at V and 5 bases at J, with 12 bases in the middle. The DNA of the CDR3 is TGTGCCAGCAGCAGCTTATGGGCCGAGACCCAGTACTTC. Protein product: CASSSLWAETQYF.

This clonotype was counted between two and nine times. The chain carries TRBV9 and TRBJ2-4, with 10 bases that match TRBD1. The J call is in doubt because the DNA end fits TRBJ2-7 better. CDR3 length: 18 residues. The germline V gene encodes CDR1 SGDLS and CDR2 YYNGEE. The CDR3 spells CASSPLFQPGQGSNEQYF. CDR3 nucleotide sequence: TGTGCCAGCAGCCCCCTCTTCCAACCGGGACAGGGGAGCAACGAGCAGTACTTC.

This clonotype has a handful of counts. At one end the junction does not follow the germline gene, possibly because of a read error. The chain employs TRBV5-5 and TRBJ1-4, with TRBD1 as a possible D gene (5 bases). Germline V gives CDR1 SGHKS, CDR2 YYEKEE (reference sequence). The CDR3 is 14 amino acids. CDR3 coding DNA: TGTGCCAGCGGCTTGGCCGGGAGGGGAGAAAAACTGTTTTTT. The encoded protein is CASGLAGRGEKLFF. Full variable domain (remainder filled in from reference TRBV5-5 and TRBJ1-4): DAGVTQSPTHLIKTRGQQVTLRCSPISGHKSVSWYQQVLGQGPQFIFQYYEKEERGRGNFPDRFSARQFPNYSSELNVNALLLGDSALYLCASGLAGRGEKLFFGSGTQLSVL.

The V gene is TRBV3-1, the J gene TRBJ1-2; TRBD1 matches at 11 bases. This CDR3 has 16 residues. V lost 2 bases to trimming and J lost 7 bases; unmatched junction nucleotides: 9. Germline CDR1 LGHDT, CDR2 YNNKEL (reference sequence). The CDR3 spells CASSQSIWTGGIGYTF. The CDR3 DNA reads as TGTGCCAGCAGCCAATCAATCTGGACAGGGGGCATTGGCTACACCTTC.